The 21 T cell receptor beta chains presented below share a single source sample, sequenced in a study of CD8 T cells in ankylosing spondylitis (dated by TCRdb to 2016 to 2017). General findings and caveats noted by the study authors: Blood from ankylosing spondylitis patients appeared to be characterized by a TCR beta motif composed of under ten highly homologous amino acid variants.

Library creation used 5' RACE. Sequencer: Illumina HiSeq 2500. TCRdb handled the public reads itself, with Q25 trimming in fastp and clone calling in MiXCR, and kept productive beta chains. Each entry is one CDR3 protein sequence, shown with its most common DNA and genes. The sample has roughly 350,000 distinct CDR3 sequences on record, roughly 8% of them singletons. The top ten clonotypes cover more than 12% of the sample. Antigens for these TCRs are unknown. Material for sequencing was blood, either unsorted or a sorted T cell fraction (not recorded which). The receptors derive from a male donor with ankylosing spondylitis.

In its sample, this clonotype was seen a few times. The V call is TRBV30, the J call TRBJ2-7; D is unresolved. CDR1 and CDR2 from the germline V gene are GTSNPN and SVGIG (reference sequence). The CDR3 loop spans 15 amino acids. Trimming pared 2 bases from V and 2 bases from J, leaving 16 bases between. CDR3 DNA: TGTGCCTGGAGTCCCTCCATTAACGATCCCTACGAGCAGTACTTC. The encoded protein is CAWSPSINDPYEQYF.

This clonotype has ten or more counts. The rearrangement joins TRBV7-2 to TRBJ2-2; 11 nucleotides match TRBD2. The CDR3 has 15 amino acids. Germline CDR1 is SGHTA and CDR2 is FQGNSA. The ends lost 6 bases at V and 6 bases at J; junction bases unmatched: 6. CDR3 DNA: TGTGCCAGCAGGATGACTAGCGGGAAACCCGGGGAGCTGTTTTTT. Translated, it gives CASRMTSGKPGELFF.

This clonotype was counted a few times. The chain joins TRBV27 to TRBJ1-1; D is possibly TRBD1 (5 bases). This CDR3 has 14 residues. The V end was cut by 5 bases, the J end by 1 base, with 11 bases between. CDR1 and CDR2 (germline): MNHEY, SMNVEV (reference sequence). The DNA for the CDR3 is TGTGCCAGCAGTACTGCTGACAGGAACACTGAAGCTTTCTTT. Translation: CASSTADRNTEAFF.

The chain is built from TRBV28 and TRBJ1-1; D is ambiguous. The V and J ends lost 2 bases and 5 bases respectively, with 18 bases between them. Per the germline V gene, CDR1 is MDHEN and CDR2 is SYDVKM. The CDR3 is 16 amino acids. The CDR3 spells CASSLKPEPLRTEAFF. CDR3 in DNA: TGTGCCAGCAGTTTAAAGCCAGAACCCCTGAGGACTGAAGCTTTCTTT.

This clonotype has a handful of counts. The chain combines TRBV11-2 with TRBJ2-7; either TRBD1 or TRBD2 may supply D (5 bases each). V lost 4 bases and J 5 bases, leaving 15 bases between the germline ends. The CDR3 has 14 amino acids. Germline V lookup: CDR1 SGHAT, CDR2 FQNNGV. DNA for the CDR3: TGTGCCAGCAGCTCCGGGACCATTAGGCACGAGCAGTACTTC. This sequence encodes CASSSGTIRHEQYF.

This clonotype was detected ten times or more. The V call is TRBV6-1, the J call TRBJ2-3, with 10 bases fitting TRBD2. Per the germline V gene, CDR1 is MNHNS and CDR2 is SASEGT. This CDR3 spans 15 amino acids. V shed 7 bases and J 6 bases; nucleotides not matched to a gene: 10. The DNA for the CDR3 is TGTGCCAGCAAGGAGGGACTAGCGAGAAGCGATACGCAGTATTTT. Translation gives CASKEGLARSDTQYF.

In DNA, the CDR3 is TGTGCCAGCAGTTACGGCTCAGACTTAACTTTCTTT. Translation gives CASSYGSDLTFF. The rearrangement joins TRBV6-5 to TRBJ1-1; no clear D. CDR3 length: 12 residues. Germline lookup yields CDR1 MNHEY and CDR2 SVGAGI. V was clipped by 2 bases and J by 12 bases, with 13 bases between them.

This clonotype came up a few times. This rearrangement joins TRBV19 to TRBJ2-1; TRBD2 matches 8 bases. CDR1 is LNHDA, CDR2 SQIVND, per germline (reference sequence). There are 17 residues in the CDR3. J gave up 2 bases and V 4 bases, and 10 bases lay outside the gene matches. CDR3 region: CASSRTPGGGPYNEQFF. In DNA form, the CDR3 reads TGTGCCAGTAGTAGAACCCCTGGCGGGGGGCCCTACAATGAGCAGTTCTTC.

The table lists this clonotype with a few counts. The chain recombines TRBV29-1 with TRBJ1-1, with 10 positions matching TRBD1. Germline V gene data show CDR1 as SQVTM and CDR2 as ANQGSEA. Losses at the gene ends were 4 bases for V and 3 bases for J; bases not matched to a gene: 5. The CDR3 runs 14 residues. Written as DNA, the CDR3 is TGCAGCGTTGGGGGACAGGGGATGGACACTGAAGCTTTCTTT. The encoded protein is CSVGGQGMDTEAFF.

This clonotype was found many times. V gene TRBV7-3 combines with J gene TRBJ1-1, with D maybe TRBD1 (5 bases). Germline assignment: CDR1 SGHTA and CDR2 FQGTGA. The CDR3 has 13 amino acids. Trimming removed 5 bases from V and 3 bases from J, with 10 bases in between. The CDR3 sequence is CASSQPGYTEAFF. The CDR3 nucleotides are TGTGCCAGCAGCCAACCAGGGTACACTGAAGCTTTCTTT.

CDR3: CASSRGLAGAWDTQYF. DNA of the CDR3: TGTGCCAGCAGCCGGGGACTAGCGGGAGCGTGGGATACGCAGTATTTT. V gene TRBV7-3 combines with J gene TRBJ2-3; the match to TRBD2 covers 14 bases. Per germline, CDR1 SGHTA and CDR2 FQGTGA. The CDR3 has 16 amino acids. The trim removed 5 bases at V and 6 bases at J, leaving 7 bases unmatched.

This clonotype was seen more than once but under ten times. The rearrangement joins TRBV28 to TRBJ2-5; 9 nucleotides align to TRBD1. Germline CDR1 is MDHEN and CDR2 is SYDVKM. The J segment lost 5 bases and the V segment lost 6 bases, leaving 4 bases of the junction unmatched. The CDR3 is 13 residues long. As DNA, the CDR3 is TGTGCCAGCAGGACAGGGGGAGTGGAGACCCAGTACTTC. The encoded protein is CASRTGGVETQYF.

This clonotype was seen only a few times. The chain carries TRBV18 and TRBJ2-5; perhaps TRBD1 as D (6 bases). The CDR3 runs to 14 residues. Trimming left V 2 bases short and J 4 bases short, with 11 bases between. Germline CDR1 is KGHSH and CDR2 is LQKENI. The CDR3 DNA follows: TGTGCCAGCTCACCAACGCTAGGGGGAGAGACCCAGTACTTC. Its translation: CASSPTLGGETQYF.

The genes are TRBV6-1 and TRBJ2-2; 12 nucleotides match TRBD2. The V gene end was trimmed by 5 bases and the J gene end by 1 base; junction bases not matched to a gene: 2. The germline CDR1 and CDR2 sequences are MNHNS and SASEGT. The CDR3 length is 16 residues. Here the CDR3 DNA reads TGTGCCAGCAGTAAGACTAGCGGGAGGAACACCGGGGAGCTGTTTTTT. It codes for CASSKTSGRNTGELFF.

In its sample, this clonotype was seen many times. Written as DNA, the CDR3 is TGTGCCAGCAGGGACAGGGGGAGTCAATCCTACGAGCAGTACTTC. Its protein product is CASRDRGSQSYEQYF. The rearrangement joins TRBV2 to TRBJ2-7, with TRBD1 identical over 10 bases. The germline gives CDR1 SNHLY, CDR2 FYNNEI. The CDR3 length is 15 residues. J lost 1 base, V lost 6 bases, and 6 bases had no gene match.

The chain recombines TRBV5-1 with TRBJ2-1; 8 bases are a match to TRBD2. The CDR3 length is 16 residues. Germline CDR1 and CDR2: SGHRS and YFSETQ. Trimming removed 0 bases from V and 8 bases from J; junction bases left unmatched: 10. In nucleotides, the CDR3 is TGCGCCAGCAGCTTGGTTGGGGGACTAGTTTACGATGAGCAGTTCTTC. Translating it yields CASSLVGGLVYDEQFF.

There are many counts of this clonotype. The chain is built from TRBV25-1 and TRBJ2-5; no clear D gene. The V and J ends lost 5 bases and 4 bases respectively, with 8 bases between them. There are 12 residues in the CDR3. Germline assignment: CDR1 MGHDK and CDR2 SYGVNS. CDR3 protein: CASSSWGETQYF. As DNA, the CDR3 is TGTGCCAGCAGTTCCTGGGGAGAGACCCAGTACTTC.

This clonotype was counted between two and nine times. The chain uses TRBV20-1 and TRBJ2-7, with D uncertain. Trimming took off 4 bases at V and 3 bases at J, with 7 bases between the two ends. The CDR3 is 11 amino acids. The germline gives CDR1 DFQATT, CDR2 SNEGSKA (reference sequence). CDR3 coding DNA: TGCAGTGCTACGAGCGACTACGAGCAGTACTTC. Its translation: CSATSDYEQYF.

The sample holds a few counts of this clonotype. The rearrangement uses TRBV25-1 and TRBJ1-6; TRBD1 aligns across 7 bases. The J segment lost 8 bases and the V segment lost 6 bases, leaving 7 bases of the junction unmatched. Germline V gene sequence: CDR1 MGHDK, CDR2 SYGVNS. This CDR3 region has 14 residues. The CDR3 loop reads CASRQTGIDSPLHF. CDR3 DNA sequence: TGTGCCAGCAGGCAGACAGGGATCGATTCACCCCTCCACTTT.

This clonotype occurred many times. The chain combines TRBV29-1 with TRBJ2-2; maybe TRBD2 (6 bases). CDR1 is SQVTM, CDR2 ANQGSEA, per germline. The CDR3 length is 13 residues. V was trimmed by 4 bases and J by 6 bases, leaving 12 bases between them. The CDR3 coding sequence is TGCAGCGTTGCGGGACTGCCCCCCGGGGAGCTGTTTTTT. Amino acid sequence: CSVAGLPPGELFF.

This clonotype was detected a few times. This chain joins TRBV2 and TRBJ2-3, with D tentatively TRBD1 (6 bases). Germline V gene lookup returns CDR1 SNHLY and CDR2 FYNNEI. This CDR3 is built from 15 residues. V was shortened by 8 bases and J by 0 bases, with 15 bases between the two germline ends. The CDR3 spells CASGGRALSTDTQYF. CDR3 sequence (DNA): TGTGCCAGCGGGGGCAGAGCGCTGAGCACAGATACGCAGTATTTT.